This TCR beta chain was identified during a study of T cells in Graves' hyperthyroidism and ophthalmopathy. There were TCR beta CDR3 regions amplified from RNA transcripts. First-round RT-PCR of the TCR CDR3 relied on the HTBI primer set. One entry per CDR3 protein, called by TCRdb with MiXCR from the multiplex PCR reads. The sample lists under 450,000 distinct CDR3 sequences, approximately 14% occurring once. CDR1 KGHDR and CDR2 SFDVKD come from the germline V gene. The V segment lost 5 bases and the J segment 4 bases; nucleotides outside the gene matches: 11. This CDR3 region has 16 residues. Fresh 10 ml peripheral blood yielded PBMCs. This clonotype has ten or more counts.

Sequencing was carried out using blood. The origin of this receptor is a woman younger than 30 with Graves' hyperthyroidism. The V call is TRBV24-1, the J call TRBJ2-7; the match to TRBD2 covers 9 bases. CDR3 coding DNA: TGTGCCACCAGTGCCGGAGGCCTAGCGGGAATGTACGAGCAGTACTTC. This encodes CATSAGGLAGMYEQYF.